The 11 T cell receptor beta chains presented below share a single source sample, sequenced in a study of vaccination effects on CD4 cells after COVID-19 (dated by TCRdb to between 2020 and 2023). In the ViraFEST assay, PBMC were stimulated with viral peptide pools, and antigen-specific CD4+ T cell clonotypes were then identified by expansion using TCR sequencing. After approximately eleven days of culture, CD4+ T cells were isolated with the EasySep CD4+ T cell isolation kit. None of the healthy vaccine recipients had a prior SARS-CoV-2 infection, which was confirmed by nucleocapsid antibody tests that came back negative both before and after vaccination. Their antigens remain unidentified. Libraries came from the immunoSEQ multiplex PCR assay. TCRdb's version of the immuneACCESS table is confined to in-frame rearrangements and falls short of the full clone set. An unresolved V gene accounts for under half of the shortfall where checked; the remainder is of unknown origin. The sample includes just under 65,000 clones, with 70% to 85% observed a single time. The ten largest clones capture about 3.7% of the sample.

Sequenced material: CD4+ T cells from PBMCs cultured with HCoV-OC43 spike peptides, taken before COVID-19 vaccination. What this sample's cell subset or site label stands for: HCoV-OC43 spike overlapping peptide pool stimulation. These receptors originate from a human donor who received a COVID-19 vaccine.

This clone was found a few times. CDR3 amino acids: CASSPLTGRAGNTIYF. CDR3 DNA: TGTGCCAGCAGCCCCTTGACAGGGAGGGCTGGAAACACCATATATTTT. This chain uses TRBV11-2 with TRBJ1-3; TRBD1 aligns across 7 bases. CDR1 is SGHAT and CDR2 is FQNNGV in the germline V gene. The V and J ends lost 5 bases and 2 bases, in that order; junction bases with no gene match: 9. This CDR3 spans 16 amino acids.

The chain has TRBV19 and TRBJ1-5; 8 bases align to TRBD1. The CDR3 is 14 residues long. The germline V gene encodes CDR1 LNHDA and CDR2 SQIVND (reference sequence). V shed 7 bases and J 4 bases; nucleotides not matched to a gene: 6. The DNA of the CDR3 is TGTGCCAGTAAAACCGGGACAGGAAATCAGCCCCAGCATTTT. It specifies CASKTGTGNQPQHF. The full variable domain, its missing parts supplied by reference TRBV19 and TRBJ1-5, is DGGITQSPKYLFRKEGQNVTLSCEQNLNHDAMYWYRQDPGQGLRLIYYSQIVNDFQKGDIAEGYSVSREKKESFPLTVTSAQKNPTAFYLCASKTGTGNQPQHFGDGTRLSIL.

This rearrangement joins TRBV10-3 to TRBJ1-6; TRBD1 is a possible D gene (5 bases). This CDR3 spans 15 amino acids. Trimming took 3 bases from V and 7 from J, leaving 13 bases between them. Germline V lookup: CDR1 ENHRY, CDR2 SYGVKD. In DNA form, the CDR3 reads TGTGCCATCAGTGACTACGGACACGAAAATTCACCCCTCCACTTT. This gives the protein CAISDYGHENSPLHF.

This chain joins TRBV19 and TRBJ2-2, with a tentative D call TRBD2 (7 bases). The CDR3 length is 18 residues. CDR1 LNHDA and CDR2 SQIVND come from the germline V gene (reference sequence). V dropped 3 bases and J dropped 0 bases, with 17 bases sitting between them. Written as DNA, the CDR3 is TGTGCCAGTAGTATGGGGCCACCGGGGGGCCCGAACACCGGGGAGCTGTTTTTT. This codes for CASSMGPPGGPNTGELFF.

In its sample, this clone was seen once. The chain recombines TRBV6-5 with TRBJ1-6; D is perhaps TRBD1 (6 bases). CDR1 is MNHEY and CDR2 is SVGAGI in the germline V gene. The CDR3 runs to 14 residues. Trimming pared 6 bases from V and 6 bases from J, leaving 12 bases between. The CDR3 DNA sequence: TGTGCCAGCAGACAGGGTCTAGGTAATTCACCCCTCCACTTT. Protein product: CASRQGLGNSPLHF.

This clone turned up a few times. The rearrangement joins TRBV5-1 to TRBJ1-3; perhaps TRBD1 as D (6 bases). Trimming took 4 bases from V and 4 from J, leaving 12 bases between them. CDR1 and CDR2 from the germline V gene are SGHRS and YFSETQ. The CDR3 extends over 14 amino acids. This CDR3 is CASSAGGGGNTIYF. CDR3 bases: TGCGCCAGCAGCGCTGGAGGGGGGGGAAACACCATATATTTT.

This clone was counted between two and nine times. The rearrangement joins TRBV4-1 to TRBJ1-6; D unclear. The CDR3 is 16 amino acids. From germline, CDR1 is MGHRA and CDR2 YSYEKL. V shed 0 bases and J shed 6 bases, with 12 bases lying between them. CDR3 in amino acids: CASSQDPRSGNSPLHF. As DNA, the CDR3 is TGCGCCAGCAGCCAAGATCCTAGGTCAGGTAATTCACCCCTCCACTTT.

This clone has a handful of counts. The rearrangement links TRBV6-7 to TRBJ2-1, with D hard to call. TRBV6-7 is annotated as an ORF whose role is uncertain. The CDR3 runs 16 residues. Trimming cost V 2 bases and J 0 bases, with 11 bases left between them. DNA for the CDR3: TGTGCCAGCAGTTACCTGGTACAGATCTCCTACAATGAGCAGTTCTTC. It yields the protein CASSYLVQISYNEQFF.

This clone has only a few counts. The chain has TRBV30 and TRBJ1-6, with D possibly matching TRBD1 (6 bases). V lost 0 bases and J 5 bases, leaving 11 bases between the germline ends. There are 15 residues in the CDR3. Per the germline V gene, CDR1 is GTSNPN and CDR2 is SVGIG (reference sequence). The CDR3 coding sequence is TGTGCCTGGAGTGTGTCGGACAGAGATAATTCACCCCTCCACTTT. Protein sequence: CAWSVSDRDNSPLHF. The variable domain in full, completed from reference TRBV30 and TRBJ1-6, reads SQTIHQWPATLVQPVGSPLSLECTVEGTSNPNLYWYRQAAGRGLQLLFYSVGIGQISSEVPQNLSASRPQDRQFILSSKKLLLSDSGFYLCAWSVSDRDNSPLHFGNGTRLTVT.

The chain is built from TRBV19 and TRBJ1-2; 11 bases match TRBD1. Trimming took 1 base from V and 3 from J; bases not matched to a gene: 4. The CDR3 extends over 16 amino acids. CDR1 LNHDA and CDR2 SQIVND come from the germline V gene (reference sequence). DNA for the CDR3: TGTGCCAGTAGTATAGTGGGGACAGGGGGAGACTATGGCTACACCTTC. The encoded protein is CASSIVGTGGDYGYTF.

The CDR3 region is CASSPRDGHNEQFF. CDR3 in DNA: TGTGCCAGCAGCCCGCGGGACGGCCACAATGAGCAGTTCTTC. V gene TRBV13 combines with J gene TRBJ2-1; possible D gene TRBD2, 6 bases. This CDR3 is built from 14 residues. V was trimmed by 5 bases and J by 5 bases, leaving 13 bases between them. Germline V gives CDR1 PRHDT, CDR2 FYEKMQ (reference sequence).